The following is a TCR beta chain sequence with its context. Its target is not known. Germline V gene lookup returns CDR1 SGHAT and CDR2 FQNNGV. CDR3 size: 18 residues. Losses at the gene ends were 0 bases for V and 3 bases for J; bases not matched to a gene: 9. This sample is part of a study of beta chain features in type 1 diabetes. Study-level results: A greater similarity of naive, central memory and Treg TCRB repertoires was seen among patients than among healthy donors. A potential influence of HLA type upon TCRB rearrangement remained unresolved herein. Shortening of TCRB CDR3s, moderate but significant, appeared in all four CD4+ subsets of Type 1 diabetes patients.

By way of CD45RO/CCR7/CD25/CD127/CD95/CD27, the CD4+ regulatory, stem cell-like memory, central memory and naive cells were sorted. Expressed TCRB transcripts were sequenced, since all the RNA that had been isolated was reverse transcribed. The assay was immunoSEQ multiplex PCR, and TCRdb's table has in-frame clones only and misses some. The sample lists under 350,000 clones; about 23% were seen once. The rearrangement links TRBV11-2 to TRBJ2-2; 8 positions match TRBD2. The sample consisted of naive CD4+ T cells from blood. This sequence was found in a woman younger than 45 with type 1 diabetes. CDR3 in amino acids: CASSLDAPFGRDTGELFF. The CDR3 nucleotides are TGTGCCAGCAGCTTAGATGCCCCCTTCGGGAGGGACACCGGGGAGCTGTTTTTT.